Below, 2 T cell receptor beta chains from the same sample are listed, as sequenced in a study of blood T cell repertoires in COVID-19. Some clones are missing from TCRdb's copy, which holds only in-frame ones; the method was immunoSEQ multiplex PCR. The sample has under 250,000 clones, about four fifths seen once. Sequenced input: PBMCs or T cells enriched from blood (not recorded which). Receptor source: a middle-aged woman with acute COVID-19.

This clone was counted a single time. The chain recombines TRBV2 with TRBJ2-7; TRBD1 matches at 9 bases. V trimming: 0 bases; J trimming: 2 bases; junction bases outside the gene matches: 5. The germline V gene has CDR1 SNHLY and CDR2 FYNNEI. The CDR3 runs 16 residues. This CDR3 is CASSEALGTGTYEQYF. As DNA, the CDR3 is TGTGCCAGCAGTGAAGCGTTGGGGACAGGGACCTACGAGCAGTACTTC. Combining the CDR3 with reference TRBV2 and TRBJ2-7 gives the whole variable domain EPEVTQTPSHQVTQMGQEVILRCVPISNHLYFYWYRQILGQKVEFLVSFYNNEISEKSEIFDDQFSVERPDGSNFTLKIRSTKLEDSAMYFCASSEALGTGTYEQYFGPGTRLTVT.

The chain couples TRBV19 to TRBJ2-3; D possibly corresponds to TRBD2 (6 bases). Germline V gene data show CDR1 as LNHDA and CDR2 as SQIVND (reference sequence). V lost 4 bases to trimming and J lost 4 bases, with 15 bases between them. The CDR3 is made up of 15 amino acids. The CDR3 bases are TGTGCCAGTAGTAGGCAGGCTAGCGAAGCAGATACGCAGTATTTT. This codes for CASSRQASEADTQYF.